The 30 T cell receptor beta chains below were found in one sample sequenced in a study of T cells in localized non-small cell lung cancer. Sequencing was performed with immunoSEQ multiplex PCR; in TCRdb, only in-frame clones are kept and a portion is missing. Of roughly 18,000 clones listed, approximately 82% are singletons. Sequenced here: peripheral blood, sampled before any cancer treatment. These receptors came from a female donor at least 60 years old with stage I lung adenocarcinoma.

This clone has only a few counts. The CDR3 bases are TGTGCCAGTCTGAGGGGACTATCCACCGGGGAGCTGTTTTTT. This codes for CASLRGLSTGELFF. The rearrangement uses TRBV19 and TRBJ2-2; 7 bases map to TRBD2. Germline V gene data show CDR1 as LNHDA and CDR2 as SQIVND (reference sequence). J gave up 4 bases and V 8 bases, and 7 bases lay outside the gene matches. This CDR3 is 14 amino acids long. Combining the CDR3 with reference TRBV19 and TRBJ2-2 gives the whole variable domain DGGITQSPKYLFRKEGQNVTLSCEQNLNHDAMYWYRQDPGQGLRLIYYSQIVNDFQKGDIAEGYSVSREKKESFPLTVTSAQKNPTAFYLCASLRGLSTGELFFGEGSRLTVL.

This chain uses TRBV7-9 with TRBJ2-3; D not resolved. CDR1 and CDR2 from the germline V gene are SEHNR and FQNEAQ (reference sequence). Trimming left V 6 bases short and J 5 bases short, with 9 bases between. This CDR3 is built from 12 residues. The CDR3, as DNA: TGTGCCAGCAGACAATACTTAGATACGCAGTATTTT. Translated: CASRQYLDTQYF.

CDR3 DNA sequence: TGCGCCAGCAGCTCCCCGGGACAGGGGGCCGACTATGGCTACACCTTC. This gives the protein CASSSPGQGADYGYTF. The chain combines TRBV4-1 with TRBJ1-2; 12 bases are shared with TRBD1. The V segment lost 5 bases and the J segment 3 bases; nucleotides outside the gene matches: 7. This CDR3 spans 16 amino acids. Germline assignment: CDR1 MGHRA and CDR2 YSYEKL.

The chain has TRBV2 and TRBJ2-7, with 12 bases that match TRBD2. Trimming cost V 6 bases and J 7 bases; bases outside gene matches: 7. The CDR3 runs to 14 residues. In germline, CDR1 is SNHLY, CDR2 FYNNEI. The CDR3 region is CASRLAGGLYEQYF. DNA for the CDR3: TGTGCCAGCAGGCTAGCGGGGGGGCTGTATGAGCAGTACTTC. The variable domain in full, with the rest retrieved from reference TRBV2 and TRBJ2-7, is EPEVTQTPSHQVTQMGQEVILRCVPISNHLYFYWYRQILGQKVEFLVSFYNNEISEKSEIFDDQFSVERPDGSNFTLKIRSTKLEDSAMYFCASRLAGGLYEQYFGPGTRLTVT.

This chain links TRBV11-2 with TRBJ2-4; unclear D gene. The V gene lost 5 bases and the J gene lost 2 bases, with 10 bases spanning the gap. The CDR3 sequence is 14 residues long. Looked up from germline, CDR1 is SGHAT and CDR2 is FQNNGV. CDR3 DNA: TGTGCCAGCAGCCCCAGGTTATCCAAAAACATTCAGTACTTC. This sequence encodes CASSPRLSKNIQYF.

This chain uses TRBV10-1 with TRBJ2-5; 8 nucleotides align to TRBD2. This CDR3 is 14 amino acids long. The germline CDR1 and CDR2 sequences are WNHNN and SYGVQD (reference sequence). V dropped 3 bases and J dropped 5; count of bases not matched to a gene: 5. CDR3 loop: CASSDRGGEETQYF. In DNA, the CDR3 is TGCGCCAGCAGTGATCGGGGGGGTGAGGAGACCCAGTACTTC.

This chain uses TRBV5-1 with TRBJ2-2; the match to TRBD2 covers 11 bases. Germline loops: CDR1 SGHRS, CDR2 YFSETQ. Unmatched junction bases numbered 2, after V lost 4 bases and J lost 0 bases. The CDR3 length is 16 residues. CDR3 sequence: CASSELAGANTGELFF. CDR3 nucleotides: TGCGCCAGCAGCGAACTAGCGGGGGCGAACACCGGGGAGCTGTTTTTT.

This clone occurred once. The chain carries TRBV29-1 and TRBJ1-4; D gene ambiguous. The length of the CDR3 is 14 residues. With 5 bases removed from V and 10 bases from J, the gap between germline ends came to 20 bases. The germline CDR1 and CDR2 sequences are SQVTM and ANQGSEA. The DNA for the CDR3 is TGCAGCGTTACCCAAAGCGGTCTCAAGGGAAAACTGTTTTTT. Its protein product is CSVTQSGLKGKLFF.

CDR3 protein: CAWKEGAGTGELFF. Here the CDR3 DNA reads TGTGCCTGGAAGGAGGGGGCGGGGACCGGGGAGCTGTTTTTT. This chain joins TRBV30 and TRBJ2-2; D is possibly TRBD1 (7 bases). V was shortened by 4 bases and J by 5 bases, with 14 bases between the two germline ends. The CDR3 totals 14 residues. Germline CDR1 is GTSNPN and CDR2 is SVGIG (reference sequence).

This clone occurred once. The V gene is TRBV5-1, the J gene TRBJ2-7, with a possible D match to TRBD2 (6 bases). This CDR3 has 14 amino acids. The germline V gene has CDR1 SGHRS and CDR2 YFSETQ. The V gene lost 2 bases and the J gene lost 5 bases, with 14 bases spanning the gap. CDR3 in DNA: TGCGCCAGCAGCTTTTGGAGGGGATCCGACGAGCAGTACTTC. It codes for CASSFWRGSDEQYF.

CDR3 bases: TGCGCCAGCAGCGAGACAGGGGGCGAGAATGAGCAGTTCTTC. Protein product: CASSETGGENEQFF. This rearrangement joins TRBV5-1 to TRBJ2-1, with 10 bases that match TRBD1. Germline V gene data show CDR1 as SGHRS and CDR2 as YFSETQ. Trimming removed 4 bases from V and 7 bases from J; junction bases left unmatched: 5. CDR3 length: 14 residues. Complete variable domain (other parts from reference TRBV5-1 and TRBJ2-1): KAGVTQTPRYLIKTRGQQVTLSCSPISGHRSVSWYQQTPGQGLQFLFEYFSETQRNKGNFPGRFSGRQFSNSRSEMNVSTLELGDSALYLCASSETGGENEQFFGPGTRLTVL.

On this clone itself: This sample also contains other DNA sequences that code for the same CDR3. This chain joins TRBV27 and TRBJ1-5; unclear D gene. CDR3 length equals 14 residues. Germline V CDR1 and CDR2: MNHEY, SMNVEV (reference sequence). V dropped 9 bases and J dropped 0 bases, with 12 bases sitting between them. CDR3 in DNA: TGTGCCAGTAAGGGAGGGCGTAGCAATCAGCCCCAGCATTTT. Translated, it gives CASKGGRSNQPQHF.

The chain combines TRBV6-1 with TRBJ2-7, with D perhaps matching TRBD2 (5 bases). The CDR3 is 18 amino acids. V shed 1 base and J shed 2 bases, with 21 bases lying between them. In germline, CDR1 is MNHNS, CDR2 SASEGT. CDR3 DNA: TGTGCCAGCAGTGAAGGCTACACGGGGTTTTTTAAGACCTACGAGCAGTACTTC. Protein: CASSEGYTGFFKTYEQYF.

The rearrangement uses TRBV19 and TRBJ2-7; D is possibly TRBD1 (6 bases). CDR3 size: 13 residues. Germline V gives CDR1 LNHDA, CDR2 SQIVND (reference sequence). V shed 6 bases and J shed 5 bases, with 14 bases lying between them. The CDR3 region is CASSFGRGNEQYF. CDR3 sequence (DNA): TGTGCCAGTAGCTTCGGCAGGGGCAACGAGCAGTACTTC.

The chain uses TRBV30 and TRBJ2-1; TRBD2 matches 7 bases. CDR3 length: 13 amino acids. The trim removed 0 bases at V and 12 bases at J, leaving 8 bases unmatched. Germline CDR1 and CDR2: GTSNPN and SVGIG (reference sequence). The CDR3 loop is CAWSVAGRVRQFF. CDR3 DNA sequence: TGTGCCTGGAGTGTAGCGGGGAGGGTAAGGCAGTTCTTC.

This chain uses TRBV7-9 with TRBJ2-1; 7 nucleotides align to TRBD1. Trimming took 3 bases from V and 2 from J; bases not matched to a gene: 4. There are 15 residues in the CDR3. Germline CDR1 reads SEHNR; CDR2 reads FQNEAQ (reference sequence). The CDR3 protein is CASSLTGNPYNEQFF. The DNA of the CDR3 is TGTGCCAGCAGCTTGACAGGGAATCCCTACAATGAGCAGTTCTTC. Together with reference TRBV7-9 and TRBJ2-1, the CDR3 gives the full variable domain: DTGVSQNPRHKITKRGQNVTFRCDPISEHNRLYWYRQTLGQGPEFLTYFQNEAQLEKSRLLSDRFSAERPKGSFSTLEIQRTEQGDSAMYLCASSLTGNPYNEQFFGPGTRLTVL.

This clone was observed a single time. This chain joins TRBV5-8 and TRBJ2-7; D perhaps matches TRBD1 (5 bases). Deletions cut 4 bases from V and 3 bases from J, with 20 bases between. CDR3 length: 16 residues. Germline assignment: CDR1 SGHTS and CDR2 YDEGEE. The CDR3 sequence: CASSTGNPGLRYEQYF. The CDR3 DNA is TGTGCCAGCAGCACGGGCAATCCAGGGTTGCGCTACGAGCAGTACTTC.

This clone has just one count. This chain joins TRBV7-3 and TRBJ2-1; D is undetermined. V was cut by 4 bases and J by 0 bases, with 7 bases left in between. Germline values: CDR1 SGHTA, CDR2 FQGTGA. There are 14 residues in the CDR3. CDR3 protein: CASSSFSSYNEQFF. The CDR3 DNA reads as TGTGCCAGCAGCTCGTTCAGCTCCTACAATGAGCAGTTCTTC.

The genes are TRBV13 and TRBJ2-1; D is perhaps TRBD1 (7 bases). The CDR3 contains 14 residues. V was cut by 5 bases and J by 3 bases, with 11 bases left in between. From germline, CDR1 is PRHDT and CDR2 FYEKMQ (reference sequence). CDR3 region: CASSRGDSYNEQFF. CDR3 DNA: TGTGCCAGCAGCCGCGGGGACAGCTACAATGAGCAGTTCTTC. The entire variable domain, with the rest obtained from reference TRBV13 and TRBJ2-1, is as follows: AAGVIQSPRHLIKEKRETATLKCYPIPRHDTVYWYQQGPGQDPQFLISFYEKMQSDKGSIPDRFSAQQFSDYHSELNMSSLELGDSALYFCASSRGDSYNEQFFGPGTRLTVL.

This chain links TRBV5-1 with TRBJ2-1; tentatively, D is TRBD1 (5 bases). Germline assignment: CDR1 SGHRS and CDR2 YFSETQ. The CDR3 is made up of 14 amino acids. V gave up 6 bases and J gave up 6 bases, with 16 bases separating them. The CDR3 sequence: CASTLQQTANEQFF. The CDR3 DNA is TGCGCCAGCACCTTACAACAGACAGCCAATGAGCAGTTCTTC. Full variable domain (rest looked up from reference TRBV5-1 and TRBJ2-1): KAGVTQTPRYLIKTRGQQVTLSCSPISGHRSVSWYQQTPGQGLQFLFEYFSETQRNKGNFPGRFSGRQFSNSRSEMNVSTLELGDSALYLCASTLQQTANEQFFGPGTRLTVL.

Relative to its sample, this clone is large. This chain joins TRBV30 and TRBJ2-1; D ambiguous. V was clipped by 3 bases and J by 4 bases, with 10 bases between them. Germline values: CDR1 GTSNPN, CDR2 SVGIG (reference sequence). The CDR3 is 13 amino acids. In nucleotides, the CDR3 is TGTGCCTGGAGCCATTCGAATTACAATGAGCAGTTCTTC. The encoded protein is CAWSHSNYNEQFF.

The chain is built from TRBV18 and TRBJ2-1; D is possibly TRBD1 or TRBD2 (5 bases each). This CDR3 spans 16 amino acids. V was clipped by 5 bases and J by 0 bases, with 14 bases between them. Germline values: CDR1 KGHSH, CDR2 LQKENI. Written as DNA, the CDR3 is TGTGCCAGCTCAATTCGACCTGGGGGCTCCTACAATGAGCAGTTCTTC. Its protein product is CASSIRPGGSYNEQFF.

This clone was observed a handful of times. The chain has TRBV7-9 and TRBJ2-3; D uncertain. Germline CDR1 reads SEHNR; CDR2 reads FQNEAQ (reference sequence). V lost 5 bases and J 8 bases, leaving 17 bases between the germline ends. The CDR3 covers 14 residues. CDR3 bases: TGTGCCAGCAGCCCGGAAGTCTTAAGGGCTACGCAGTATTTT. Amino acid sequence: CASSPEVLRATQYF.

The chain has TRBV11-1 and TRBJ2-7, with 14 positions matching TRBD2. The CDR3 has 13 residues. Germline V gene data show CDR1 as SGHAT and CDR2 as FQDESV (reference sequence). Germline trimming cut 5 bases from V and 11 bases from J; bases unmatched to any gene: 5. This chain's CDR3 is CASSLWTSGGKYF. In DNA, the CDR3 is TGTGCCAGCAGCCTCTGGACTAGCGGGGGGAAGTACTTC.

The chain combines TRBV7-3 with TRBJ2-1; tentatively, D is TRBD1 (6 bases). The CDR3 extends over 14 amino acids. V lost 4 bases to trimming and J lost 8 bases, with 15 bases between them. CDR1 SGHTA and CDR2 FQGTGA come from the germline V gene. Here the CDR3 DNA reads TGTGCCAGCAGCTCACAGGGAAATGGCCATGAGCAGTTCTTC. It encodes CASSSQGNGHEQFF. Filled out from reference TRBV7-3 and TRBJ2-1, the complete variable domain reads GAGVSQTPSNKVTEKGKYVELRCDPISGHTALYWYRQSLGQGPEFLIYFQGTGAADDSGLPNDRFFAVRPEGSVSTLKIQRTERGDSAVYLCASSSQGNGHEQFFGPGTRLTVL.

This clone was seen only a few times. The chain employs TRBV2 and TRBJ1-6; no reliable D call. The CDR3 sequence is 14 residues long. Trimming removed 7 bases from V and 10 bases from J, with 17 bases in between. CDR1 and CDR2 (germline): SNHLY, FYNNEI. The CDR3 spells CASTAVMGDSPLHF. CDR3 coding DNA: TGTGCCAGCACCGCGGTCATGGGAGACTCACCCCTCCACTTT.

The rearrangement links TRBV7-6 to TRBJ2-3; 8 bases are a match to TRBD2. The CDR3 has 15 residues. V was pared by 4 bases and J by 6 bases, with 9 bases of the junction left unmatched. The germline V gene has CDR1 SGHVS and CDR2 FNYEAQ. Written as DNA, the CDR3 is TGTGCCAGCAGCTCCGCGGGGGGCGGGTTGGATACGCAGTATTTT. It codes for CASSSAGGGLDTQYF.

This clone was observed a few times. This chain links TRBV5-1 with TRBJ1-3; no reliable D call. The germline V and J ends were trimmed by 0 bases and 0 bases, with 7 bases remaining between them. The CDR3 extends over 15 amino acids. Germline CDR1 is SGHRS and CDR2 is YFSETQ. The CDR3 reads CASSLAGSSGNTIYF. The CDR3 DNA follows: TGCGCCAGCAGCTTGGCCGGCAGCTCTGGAAACACCATATATTTT.

The chain uses TRBV29-1 and TRBJ1-4; no definite D call. CDR1 SQVTM and CDR2 ANQGSEA come from the germline V gene. The CDR3 length is 12 residues. Trimming pared 2 bases from V and 8 bases from J, leaving 9 bases between. CDR3 nucleotide sequence: TGCAGCGTTGAACACGCCGGGGAAAAACTGTTTTTT. It yields the protein CSVEHAGEKLFF.

This rearrangement joins TRBV11-2 to TRBJ2-5; the D gene is possibly TRBD1 (6 bases). V was clipped by 6 bases and J by 4 bases, with 9 bases between them. CDR3 length equals 12 residues. Germline V gene data show CDR1 as SGHAT and CDR2 as FQNNGV. CDR3 nucleotide sequence: TGTGCCAGCAGTACAGGGAGAGAGACCCAGTACTTC. Translation: CASSTGRETQYF.